This T cell receptor beta chain originates from a study of OX40 agonist ivuxolimab in advanced cancers. Across the study: Patients received intravenous ivuxolimab every 2 weeks at 0.01 to 10 mg/kg.

Clones were read by immunoSEQ multiplex PCR, and TCRdb kept only the in-frame ones, dropping some. This sample carries over 100,000 clones, just over 90% of them seen once, and the ten largest clones take 0.15% to 0.17%. General study findings and limits: Within 6 weeks, CD4+ and CD8+ blood T cells expanded clonally at 0.1 to 3.0 mg/kg.

A word on this clone: The antigen remains unidentified.

V shed 4 bases and J 5 bases; nucleotides not matched to a gene: 8. This CDR3 has 14 residues. Germline V gene data show CDR1 as SGHTA and CDR2 as FQGNSA. The TCR sequence derives from an adult with an advanced solid tumor such as melanoma, head and neck, liver or kidney cancer. This specimen was CD4+ or CD8+ T cells sorted from blood, taken in a trial of the OX40 agonist ivuxolimab. V usage is TRBV7-2 and J usage is TRBJ2-7, with 7 positions matching TRBD1. CDR3 nucleotide sequence: TGTGCCAGCAGCTGGGACAGTCTCGGTGACGAGCAGTACTTC. Encoded protein: CASSWDSLGDEQYF.